Reported below is one T cell receptor beta chain. Its target is unknown. One end of the junction is discordant with germline, which a read error may explain. The method was immunoSEQ multiplex PCR; TCRdb's version includes in-frame clones alone and lacks a portion of them. The repertoire includes under 200,000 clones, approximately 91% of them detected once, and 1.5% to 2% sits in the top ten. These data originate in a study of T cell responses to AZD1222 COVID-19 vaccine. Whole-study findings and limits: An increase in Spike-specific TCR breadth and depth was observed after two AZD1222 doses. Reportedly, nearly half of unique spike TCRs recognized epitopes outside B.1.351/B.1.1.7 mutations.

This CDR3 comprises 15 residues. Per the germline V gene, CDR1 is WSHSY and CDR2 is SAAADI. This chain connects TRBV10-2 to TRBJ2-7; TRBD2 is a possible D gene (6 bases). The receptor was isolated from an adult in good health. The source was peripheral blood, collected on day 0 of AZD1222 vaccination. The CDR3 here is CASRDSGPLGGEQYF. CDR3 coding DNA: TGCGCCAGCCGTGATAGCGGCCCATTGGGGGGCGAGCAGTACTTC.